These 3 T cell receptor beta chains came from one sample sequenced in a study of CD8 T cells in ankylosing spondylitis. TCRdb processed the 5' RACE reads anew with MiXCR; each CDR3 protein has one entry. Among roughly 230,000 distinct CDR3 sequences, over 15% were seen once, and the ten largest hold less than 35%. The sample taken for sequencing was blood, either unsorted or a sorted T cell fraction (not recorded which). The receptors come from a male donor with ankylosing spondylitis or in good health (not recorded which).

This clonotype was observed a few times. The chain joins TRBV12-3 or TRBV12-4 to TRBJ2-1; TRBD2 agrees at 16 bases. The CDR3 contains 17 residues. V was clipped by 6 bases and J by 6 bases; unmatched bases: 8. CDR3 sequence reads: CASRNPGLAGGGNEQFF. As DNA, the CDR3 is TGTGCCAGCAGGAATCCGGGACTAGCGGGAGGGGGCAATGAGCAGTTCTTC.

A note on this clonotype: This sequence may be a read error, since a much larger clone differs from it by one base. The chain couples TRBV3-1 to TRBJ2-7, with D possibly being TRBD1 (5 bases). Germline V CDR1 and CDR2: LGHDT, YNNKEL (reference sequence). This CDR3 is 14 amino acids long. Trimming left V 0 bases short and J 2 bases short, with 8 bases between. CDR3 amino acids: CASSQDRATYEQYF. The CDR3, as DNA: TGTGCCAGCAGCCAAGACAGGGCTACCTACGAGCAGTACTTC.

The chain's CDR3 is CASSQQKSSYNEQFF. The CDR3 DNA follows: TGCGCCAGCAGCCAACAGAAGAGCTCCTACAATGAGCAGTTCTTC. The V and J genes are TRBV4-1 and TRBJ2-1; D is undetermined. Trimming removed 2 bases at V and 0 bases at J, with 8 bases between. CDR1 MGHRA and CDR2 YSYEKL come from the germline V gene. The CDR3 spans 15 residues.